This section outlines one TCR beta chain sequence together with its context. Its antigen is not identified. This sample was included in a study of T cell responses to AZD1222 COVID-19 vaccine. Generated by immunoSEQ multiplex PCR, the TCRdb table keeps only in-frame clones and is missing some. Among about 130,000 clones listed, approximately 85% were seen once. This CDR3 has 13 residues. Trimming cost V 4 bases and J 6 bases; bases outside gene matches: 3. Germline CDR1 and CDR2: SGHRS and YFSETQ. Whole-study findings and limits: Repertoires were obtained only post-peak T cell response.

The TCR originated in an adult who received the AZD1222 COVID-19 vaccine. Material: peripheral blood, obtained 28 days after the second AZD1222 dose. The chain joins TRBV5-1 to TRBJ2-7; 11 bases align to TRBD1. The CDR3 sequence is CASSPGTGGEQYF. In nucleotides, the CDR3 is TGCGCCAGCAGCCCCGGGACAGGGGGCGAGCAGTACTTC.